These T cell receptor beta chains were read from a single sample in a study of blood T cell repertoires in COVID-19. Profiled with immunoSEQ multiplex PCR; TCRdb holds only in-frame clones, not every one. This sample carries some 140,000 clones, 81% of them seen once, and the ten largest clones take around 8%. The sample was peripheral blood. Every receptor here comes from an older woman with active or convalescent COVID-19. Each CDR3 is given with its conserved first and last residue. The D gene is left open where the match is weak. A clone size is listed for some rows: how often the clone was seen (once, few, many), or a class if it is expanded.

J: TRBJ2-7
V: TRBV29-1
size: .
D: TRBD2
length: 14
DNA: TGCGGCGTCCTTAACCGGGAGGGGGGTTACGAGCAGTACTTC
CDR3: CGVLNREGGYEQYF

J: TRBJ2-1
V: TRBV24-1
size: many
D: TRBD1
length: 16
DNA: TGTGCCACCAGTGATCCGGGACAGGGCAGGTACAATGAGCAGTTCTTC
CDR3: CATSDPGQGRYNEQFF

J: TRBJ2-7
V: TRBV28
size: .
D: TRBD2
length: 16
DNA: TGTGCCAGCAGTTTAAGCACTACTAGCGGGAGAGGCGAGCAGTACTTC
CDR3: CASSLSTTSGRGEQYF

J: TRBJ1-1
V: TRBV7-3
size: .
D: TRBD1
length: 13
DNA: TGTGCCAGCAGCAACGGACAGGGGGCGCATGCTTTCTTT
CDR3: CASSNGQGAHAFF

J: TRBJ2-3
V: TRBV7-9
size: few
D: TRBD2
length: 15
DNA: TGTGCCAGCAGCTCAAGACTAGCGGTCACAGATACGCAGTATTTT
CDR3: CASSSRLAVTDTQYF

J: TRBJ1-6
V: TRBV6-5
size: few
D: .
length: 11
DNA: TGTGCTACCCAGGGTCTCAACGCCCTCCACTTT
CDR3: CATQGLNALHF

J: TRBJ2-1
V: TRBV5-4
size: .
D: TRBD1
length: 15
DNA: TGTGCCAGCAGCTTCAGACAGGGGACGGGTTCTGAGCAGTTCTTC
CDR3: CASSFRQGTGSEQFF

J: TRBJ1-1
V: TRBV28
size: .
D: TRBD1
length: 14
DNA: TGTGCCAGCAGTTCAGGACAGGGGTGGACTGAAGCTTTCTTT
CDR3: CASSSGQGWTEAFF

J: TRBJ2-7
V: TRBV6-2/TRBV6-3
size: .
D: TRBD2
length: 15
DNA: TGTGCCAGCAGTTACGGGGGTAGCGGGAGAGGAGAGCAGTACTTC
CDR3: CASSYGGSGRGEQYF

J: TRBJ1-5
V: TRBV7-8
size: .
D: .
length: 14
DNA: TGTGCCAGCAGCTTTGACACTGACAATCAGCCCCAGCATTTT
CDR3: CASSFDTDNQPQHF